Each of the 8 T cell receptor beta chains below was sequenced from the same sample in a study of OX40 agonist ivuxolimab in advanced cancers. Generated by immunoSEQ multiplex PCR, the TCRdb table keeps only in-frame clones and is missing some. The sample records 75,000 to 80,000 clones, about 87% being singletons. The sample consisted of CD4+ or CD8+ T cells sorted from blood, taken in a trial of the OX40 agonist ivuxolimab. The receptor source for this set is an adult with an advanced solid tumor such as melanoma, head and neck, liver or kidney cancer.

The gene calls are TRBV28 and TRBJ1-2; D ambiguous. Germline V gene lookup returns CDR1 MDHEN and CDR2 SYDVKM. This CDR3 spans 12 amino acids. Between the trimmed V and J ends, which lost 3 bases and 5 bases, there was a span of 7 bases. CDR3 coding DNA: TGTGCCAGCAGTTTGGCCAAGTATGGCTACACCTTC. Its translation is CASSLAKYGYTF.

The rearrangement links TRBV27 to TRBJ2-3, with D perhaps matching TRBD2 (5 bases). Germline loops: CDR1 MNHEY, CDR2 SMNVEV (reference sequence). Trimming stripped 0 bases from V and 0 bases from J, with 13 bases between. This CDR3 region has 17 residues. DNA for the CDR3: TGTGCCAGCAGTTTATCACCCCCCCGGACTAGCACAGATACGCAGTATTTT. Translation gives CASSLSPPRTSTDTQYF.

CDR3 nucleotide sequence: TGCGCCAGCAGCTTGGAACAGAACACTGAAGCTTTCTTT. Translating gives CASSLEQNTEAFF. This chain uses TRBV5-1 with TRBJ1-1; no definite D call. This CDR3 spans 13 amino acids. The V gene's germline CDR1 is SGHRS and CDR2 YFSETQ. Between the trimmed V and J ends, which lost 0 bases and 1 base, there was a span of 4 bases.

The chain recombines TRBV7-3 with TRBJ2-1, with 9 bases fitting TRBD1. This CDR3 is 15 amino acids long. The ends lost 5 bases at V and 8 bases at J; junction bases unmatched: 10. From germline, CDR1 is SGHTA and CDR2 FQGTGA. Here the CDR3 reads CASSRTSDRGDEQFF. The CDR3 coding sequence is TGTGCCAGCAGCCGAACCTCGGACAGGGGAGATGAGCAGTTCTTC.

This clone was seen once. V is TRBV11-2 and J is TRBJ2-1; the D gene could be TRBD1 or TRBD2 (6 bases each). Trimming stripped 7 bases from V and 6 bases from J, with 16 bases between. The CDR3 runs 14 residues. In germline, CDR1 is SGHAT, CDR2 FQNNGV. The CDR3 is CASTLGGGLNEQFF. The CDR3, as DNA: TGTGCCAGCACCCTAGGGGGAGGCCTCAATGAGCAGTTCTTC.

The rearrangement links TRBV27 to TRBJ1-2, with a tentative D call TRBD1 (5 bases). Germline V CDR1 and CDR2: MNHEY, SMNVEV (reference sequence). V lost 0 bases to trimming and J lost 8 bases, with 16 bases between them. The length of the CDR3 is 15 residues. The CDR3 sequence: CASSLSTGPGGGYTF. The CDR3 nucleotides read TGTGCCAGCAGTTTATCCACAGGCCCCGGGGGAGGCTACACCTTC.

The chain is built from TRBV19 and TRBJ1-2, with a possible D match to TRBD1 (5 bases). Germline-derived CDR1 and CDR2 are LNHDA and SQIVND (reference sequence). CDR3 length: 14 residues. V lost 2 bases to trimming and J lost 4 bases, with 11 bases between them. The CDR3 nucleotides read TGTGCCAGTAGTATACAGGGTGGTGTCTATGGCTACACCTTC. Its translation is CASSIQGGVYGYTF.

This clone was seen once. V usage is TRBV7-8 and J usage is TRBJ1-6, with 9 bases matching TRBD1. The CDR3 contains 16 residues. Germline CDR1 and CDR2: SGHVS and FQNEAQ. The J segment lost 5 bases and the V segment lost 4 bases, leaving 6 bases of the junction unmatched. CDR3 amino acids: CASSWDRALDNSPLHF. DNA of the CDR3: TGTGCCAGCAGCTGGGACAGGGCCCTCGATAATTCACCCCTCCACTTT.